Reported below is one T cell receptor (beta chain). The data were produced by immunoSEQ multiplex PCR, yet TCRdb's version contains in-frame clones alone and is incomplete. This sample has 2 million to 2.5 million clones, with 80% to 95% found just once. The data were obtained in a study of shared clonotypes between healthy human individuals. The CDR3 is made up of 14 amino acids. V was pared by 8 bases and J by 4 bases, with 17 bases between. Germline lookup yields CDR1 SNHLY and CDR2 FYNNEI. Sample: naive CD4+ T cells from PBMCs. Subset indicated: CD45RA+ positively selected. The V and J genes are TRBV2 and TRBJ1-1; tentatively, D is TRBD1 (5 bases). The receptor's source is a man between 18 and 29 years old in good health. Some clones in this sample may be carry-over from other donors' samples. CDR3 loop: CASAGPGPGTEAFF. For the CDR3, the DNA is TGTGCCAGCGCAGGACCGGGGCCGGGCACTGAAGCTTTCTTT.